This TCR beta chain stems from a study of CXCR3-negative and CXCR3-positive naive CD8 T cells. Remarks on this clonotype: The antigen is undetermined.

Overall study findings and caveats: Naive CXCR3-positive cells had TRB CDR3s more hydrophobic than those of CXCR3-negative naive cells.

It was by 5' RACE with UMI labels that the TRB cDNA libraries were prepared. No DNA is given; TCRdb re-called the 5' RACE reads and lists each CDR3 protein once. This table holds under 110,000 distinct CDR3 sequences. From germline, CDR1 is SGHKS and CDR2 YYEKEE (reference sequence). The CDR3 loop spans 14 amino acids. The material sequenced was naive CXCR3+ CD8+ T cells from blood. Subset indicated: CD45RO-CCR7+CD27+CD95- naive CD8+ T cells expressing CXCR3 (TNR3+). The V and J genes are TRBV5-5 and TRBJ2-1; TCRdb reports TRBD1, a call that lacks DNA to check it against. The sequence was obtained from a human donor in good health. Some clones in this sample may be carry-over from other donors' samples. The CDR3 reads CASSGFYRGGEQFF.